These 32 T cell receptor beta chains came from one sample sequenced in a study of CD8 T cells in Susac syndrome. With random hexamers, about 0.45 to 1 ug RNA was reverse transcribed. From the immunoSEQ multiplex PCR reads, TCRdb called clonotypes with MiXCR, one entry per CDR3 protein. The repertoire consists of about 190,000 distinct CDR3 sequences, with around nine tenths occurring once and the leading ten covering 0.087%. Material for sequencing was CD4+ T cells from PBMCs. These receptors all come from a human donor with Susac syndrome.

CDR3 residues: CASSVGTGGVFEQYF. Written as DNA, the CDR3 is TGTGCCAGCAGCGTAGGTACAGGGGGCGTTTTCGAGCAGTACTTC. J is TRBJ2-7 and V is TRBV9, with 9 bases lining up with TRBD1. Germline loops: CDR1 SGDLS, CDR2 YYNGEE. The length of the CDR3 is 15 residues. The trim removed 0 bases at V and 6 bases at J, leaving 7 bases unmatched.

The V and J genes are TRBV12-5 and TRBJ1-6; possibly TRBD1 for D (6 bases). The CDR3 sequence is 14 residues long. In germline, CDR1 is LGHNT, CDR2 FRNRAP. V was shortened by 7 bases and J by 7 bases, with 14 bases between the two germline ends. In nucleotides, the CDR3 is TGTGCTAGTGCCCAGGGGTTGGAGAATTCACCCCTCCACTTT. Encoded protein: CASAQGLENSPLHF.

Here the CDR3 reads CASGRASGGEQFF. Written as DNA, the CDR3 is TGCGCCAGCGGGCGGGCCTCAGGTGGTGAGCAGTTCTTC. V is TRBV5-1 and J is TRBJ2-1; D might be TRBD2 (5 bases). Germline V gene lookup returns CDR1 SGHRS and CDR2 YFSETQ. This CDR3 has 13 amino acids. Trimming pared 7 bases from V and 9 bases from J, leaving 17 bases between.

The chain combines TRBV15 with TRBJ1-2, with TRBD1 matching 10 bases. CDR3 length equals 18 residues. Germline V gene sequence: CDR1 LNHNV, CDR2 YYDKDF (reference sequence). The V segment lost 0 bases and the J segment 0 bases; nucleotides outside the gene matches: 7. This CDR3 reads CATSRDSDRGRPNYGYTF. DNA of the CDR3: TGTGCCACCAGCAGAGATTCGGACAGGGGGAGGCCTAACTATGGCTACACCTTC.

The rearrangement joins TRBV19 to TRBJ1-1, with 8 bases identical to TRBD1. With 9 bases clipped from V and 8 bases from J, the junction kept 5 bases outside the gene matches. CDR3 length: 11 residues. Germline V gene sequence: CDR1 LNHDA, CDR2 SQIVND (reference sequence). This CDR3 reads CARRTGLEAFF. The CDR3 bases are TGTGCCAGAAGGACAGGGCTCGAAGCTTTCTTT.

This chain joins TRBV7-3 and TRBJ2-3; 13 positions match TRBD2. The CDR3 length is 16 residues. Germline CDR1 SGHTA, CDR2 FQGTGA. The ends lost 2 bases at V and 2 bases at J; junction bases unmatched: 1. CDR3 protein: CASSLGTSGTTDTQYF. CDR3 in DNA: TGTGCCAGCAGCTTAGGGACTAGCGGGACCACAGATACGCAGTATTTT.

The chain is built from TRBV20-1 and TRBJ1-1; maybe TRBD1 (5 bases). V was cut by 3 bases and J by 4 bases, with 21 bases left in between. Germline CDR1 is DFQATT and CDR2 is SNEGSKA (reference sequence). The CDR3 consists of 16 residues. Here the CDR3 DNA reads TGCAGTGCTAGTGGAGCAGGGAAGGGCTGGGGCACTGAAGCTTTCTTT. This gives the protein CSASGAGKGWGTEAFF.

In DNA form, the CDR3 reads TGTGCCAGCATCACTACTAGGGACAGGGGGGACGAGCAGTACTTC. Protein sequence: CASITTRDRGDEQYF. The chain is built from TRBV28 and TRBJ2-7; TRBD1 aligns across 11 bases. The germline CDR1 and CDR2 sequences are MDHEN and SYDVKM. This CDR3 region has 15 residues. The ends lost 7 bases at V and 5 bases at J; junction bases unmatched: 10.

The CDR3 coding sequence is TGTGCCAGCAGCTTTCTAGCGGGAGACTCCGAGCAGTACTTC. This encodes CASSFLAGDSEQYF. This chain connects TRBV7-9 to TRBJ2-7; 10 nucleotides agree with TRBD2. The CDR3 is 14 amino acids. Looked up from germline, CDR1 is SEHNR and CDR2 is FQNEAQ (reference sequence). J was trimmed by 6 bases and V by 3 bases; bases with no gene match: 5.

The chain couples TRBV28 to TRBJ2-1; perhaps TRBD2 as D (6 bases). Trimming cost V 7 bases and J 7 bases, with 11 bases left between them. Germline V gene lookup returns CDR1 MDHEN and CDR2 SYDVKM. The CDR3 covers 12 residues. The CDR3 DNA reads as TGTGCCAGCACCCAGGCGGGGAATGAGCAGTTCTTC. Translation gives CASTQAGNEQFF.

The J gene is TRBJ1-6, the V gene TRBV5-1; D is uncertain. Germline lookup yields CDR1 SGHRS and CDR2 YFSETQ. The CDR3 length is 17 residues. Trimming pared 1 base from V and 2 bases from J, leaving 13 bases between. The CDR3 loop reads CASSLYGVSTYNSPLHF. CDR3 nucleotide sequence: TGCGCCAGCAGCTTGTACGGAGTCTCAACCTATAATTCACCCCTCCACTTT.

J is TRBJ2-7 and V is TRBV25-1, with a possible D match to TRBD2 (6 bases). Trimming removed 7 bases from V and 3 bases from J, with 13 bases in between. Germline loops: CDR1 MGHDK, CDR2 SYGVNS. The CDR3 sequence is 13 residues long. For the CDR3, the DNA is TGTGCCAGCACGGGGGTTGGTTACTACGAGCAGTACTTC. Translating it yields CASTGVGYYEQYF.

This clonotype was seen only once. This chain uses TRBV7-3 with TRBJ2-7; maybe TRBD1 (5 bases). The CDR3 is made up of 14 amino acids. The V gene lost 5 bases and the J gene lost 9 bases, with 20 bases spanning the gap. The germline CDR1 and CDR2 sequences are SGHTA and FQGTGA. The CDR3 protein is CASSIVGVFQGQYF. DNA of the CDR3: TGTGCCAGCAGCATCGTAGGGGTCTTTCAGGGGCAGTACTTC.

This clonotype showed up just once. This chain joins TRBV29-1 and TRBJ2-1, with TRBD2 matching over 11 bases. Losses at the gene ends were 8 bases for V and 3 bases for J; bases not matched to a gene: 6. This CDR3 is built from 14 residues. CDR1 is SQVTM and CDR2 is ANQGSEA in the germline V gene. The CDR3 reads CSFSGGAFYNEQFF. The CDR3 coding sequence is TGCAGCTTTAGCGGGGGGGCCTTCTACAATGAGCAGTTCTTC.

This clonotype was seen a single time. V is TRBV5-6 and J is TRBJ2-2; 10 bases agree with TRBD1. The CDR3 totals 14 residues. The germline V gene has CDR1 SGHDT and CDR2 YYEEEE. Losses at the gene ends were 3 bases for V and 8 bases for J; bases not matched to a gene: 4. The CDR3, as DNA: TGTGCCAGCAGCTCGTGGGACAGGGGAGGGGAGCTGTTTTTT. Encoded protein: CASSSWDRGGELFF.

The chain combines TRBV6-1 with TRBJ1-6, with 7 bases that match TRBD1. Germline values: CDR1 MNHNS, CDR2 SASEGT. CDR3 length: 17 amino acids. The V segment lost 6 bases and the J segment 2 bases; nucleotides outside the gene matches: 10. The DNA of the CDR3 is TGTGCCAGCAGCGTCCAGGGGGGGACGCCCTATAATTCACCCCTCCACTTT. Its translation: CASSVQGGTPYNSPLHF.

The chain is built from TRBV27 and TRBJ2-5; 8 nucleotides match TRBD2. CDR3 length: 14 amino acids. Unmatched junction bases numbered 6, after V lost 6 bases and J lost 3 bases. Germline CDR1 and CDR2: MNHEY and SMNVEV (reference sequence). In nucleotides, the CDR3 is TGTGCCAGCAGACGAGCGGGGGCAAAAGAGACCCAGTACTTC. Its translation: CASRRAGAKETQYF.

J is TRBJ2-7 and V is TRBV10-3, with 8 positions matching TRBD1. Germline CDR1 ENHRY, CDR2 SYGVKD. This CDR3 spans 14 amino acids. The trim removed 6 bases at V and 5 bases at J, leaving 9 bases unmatched. Here the CDR3 reads CAIRRRQGADEQYF. In DNA, the CDR3 is TGTGCCATCAGGCGAAGGCAGGGGGCCGACGAGCAGTACTTC.

Here the CDR3 reads CASSSEPGEETQYF. The CDR3 bases are TGTGCCAGCAGTTCGGAGCCTGGGGAAGAGACCCAGTACTTC. The rearrangement uses TRBV27 and TRBJ2-5; D is uncertain. CDR1 and CDR2 (germline): MNHEY, SMNVEV (reference sequence). This CDR3 has 14 residues. V was trimmed by 4 bases and J by 3 bases, leaving 12 bases between them.

This chain uses TRBV10-3 with TRBJ2-1; D might be TRBD1 or TRBD2, each matching 5 bases. Trimming left V 10 bases short and J 10 bases short, with 17 bases between. The CDR3 loop spans 12 amino acids. CDR1 and CDR2 from the germline V gene are ENHRY and SYGVKD. The CDR3 region is CASRDAEAEQFF. CDR3 nucleotides: TGTGCCAGTCGGGACGCCGAAGCCGAGCAGTTCTTC.

This chain uses TRBV5-1 with TRBJ2-5; 10 bases match TRBD2. Germline CDR1 SGHRS, CDR2 YFSETQ. The CDR3 consists of 16 residues. V gave up 4 bases and J gave up 5 bases; unmatched junction bases: 11. The CDR3 region has the DNA TGCGCCAGCAGCGACGGGACTAGCGTATATGTCGAGACCCAGTACTTC. Its protein product is CASSDGTSVYVETQYF.

The chain is built from TRBV19 and TRBJ1-1, with D unclear. The CDR3 length is 13 residues. The germline CDR1 and CDR2 sequences are LNHDA and SQIVND (reference sequence). Trimming took off 6 bases at V and 0 bases at J, with 8 bases between the two ends. The CDR3 DNA reads as TGTGCCAGTAGGGATACTATGAACACTGAAGCTTTCTTT. Residues: CASRDTMNTEAFF.

This sequence joins TRBV21-1 and TRBJ2-3. TRBV21-1 counts as a pseudogene. The CDR3 is 15 residues long. This CDR3 reads CASSKEKDSTDTQYF. The CDR3 nucleotides are TGTGCCAGCAGCAAAGAGAAGGACAGCACAGATACGCAGTATTTT.

The J gene is TRBJ2-7, the V gene TRBV20-1; unclear D gene. The CDR3 is 14 residues long. Germline V gene lookup returns CDR1 DFQATT and CDR2 SNEGSKA (reference sequence). V was trimmed by 6 bases and J by 4 bases, leaving 19 bases between them. The CDR3 here is CSARQTSGQYEQYF. CDR3 nucleotide sequence: TGCAGTGCCCGCCAGACGAGTGGCCAGTACGAGCAGTACTTC.

This chain connects TRBV10-3 to TRBJ1-2, with 10 bases aligning to TRBD1. The CDR3 length is 14 residues. J lost 6 bases, V lost 8 bases, and 9 bases had no gene match. Germline V gene data show CDR1 as ENHRY and CDR2 as SYGVKD. CDR3 loop: CAIQGQGNENGYTF. The CDR3 DNA is TGTGCCATCCAGGGACAGGGGAATGAGAATGGCTACACCTTC.

V usage is TRBV20-1 and J usage is TRBJ2-1; perhaps TRBD2 as D (5 bases). The CDR3 is 16 amino acids. Trimming shortened V by 0 bases and J by 3 bases, and 15 bases separated the two germline ends. From germline, CDR1 is DFQATT and CDR2 SNEGSKA (reference sequence). Here the CDR3 reads CSARDLEGENYNEQFF. CDR3 nucleotide sequence: TGCAGTGCTAGAGATCTTGAGGGAGAGAACTACAATGAGCAGTTCTTC.

The chain recombines TRBV12-3 or TRBV12-4 with TRBJ1-1, with D perhaps TRBD1 (5 bases). The CDR3 has 16 amino acids. Trimming took off 6 bases at V and 0 bases at J, with 17 bases between the two ends. CDR3: CASRGSAGLLNTEAFF. The CDR3 nucleotides are TGTGCCAGCAGGGGGTCCGCGGGACTACTGAACACTGAAGCTTTCTTT.

V and J are TRBV27 and TRBJ1-2, with TRBD1 identical over 8 bases. In germline, CDR1 is MNHEY, CDR2 SMNVEV (reference sequence). There are 13 residues in the CDR3. V lost 5 bases, J lost 4 bases, and 3 bases stayed unmatched. The DNA of the CDR3 is TGTGCCAGCAGTGACAGGGGTGGCTATGGCTACACCTTC. Protein sequence: CASSDRGGYGYTF.

J is TRBJ2-7 and V is TRBV20-1; 8 bases line up with TRBD1. With V trimmed by 3 bases and J by 3 bases, 4 bases remained unmatched. The germline V gene encodes CDR1 DFQATT and CDR2 SNEGSKA (reference sequence). The CDR3 sequence is 13 residues long. CDR3 sequence reads: CSARSGQDYEQYF. The CDR3 bases are TGCAGTGCTAGGTCGGGACAGGACTACGAGCAGTACTTC.

The rearrangement links TRBV7-8 to TRBJ1-5; D is undetermined. This CDR3 region has 14 residues. V was clipped by 2 bases and J by 1 base, with 6 bases between them. CDR1 SGHVS and CDR2 FQNEAQ come from the germline V gene. CDR3 in amino acids: CASSLIESNQPQHF. CDR3 nucleotide sequence: TGTGCCAGCAGCTTAATAGAGAGCAATCAGCCCCAGCATTTT. Filled out from reference TRBV7-8 and TRBJ1-5, the complete variable domain reads GAGVSQSPRYKVAKRGQDVALRCDPISGHVSLFWYQQALGQGPEFLTYFQNEAQLDKSGLPSDRFFAERPEGSVSTLKIQRTQQEDSAVYLCASSLIESNQPQHFGDGTRLSIL.

The chain carries TRBV6-1 and TRBJ2-2; D is perhaps TRBD1 (5 bases). Germline CDR1 reads MNHNS; CDR2 reads SASEGT. The CDR3 has 17 residues. Deletions cut 7 bases from V and 4 bases from J, with 22 bases between. Here the CDR3 DNA reads TGTGCCAGCACCCTAGGAAGGGGTAGCAGTTTCACCGGGGAGCTGTTTTTT. Residues: CASTLGRGSSFTGELFF.

V usage is TRBV20-1 and J usage is TRBJ2-7; 8 bases are shared with TRBD2. The V gene's germline CDR1 is DFQATT and CDR2 SNEGSKA (reference sequence). With V trimmed by 2 bases and J by 1 base, 1 base remained unmatched. This CDR3 spans 13 amino acids. Written as DNA, the CDR3 is TGCAGTGCTAGAAGCGGGGGATCCTACGAGCAGTACTTC. It specifies CSARSGGSYEQYF.